This T cell receptor beta chain was identified in a study of cytomegalovirus exposure and HLA in healthy donors. Across the whole study: About 179 million T cells yielded some 120 million unique TCR beta sequences in earlier analysis.

Those who donated were healthy bone marrow donors. As concerns this clone: The target antigen is unknown.

Study observations and caveats: Later analysis identified about 17,000 TCR beta sequences associated with HLA alleles, using a false discovery rate threshold of 0.05. Productive rates of about 87% or about 30% were seen for most TCR beta V segments in an earlier analysis.

The PCR had 60 Vbeta and 13 Jbeta primers. Profiled with immunoSEQ multiplex PCR; TCRdb holds only in-frame clones, not every one. The sample yields around 100,000 clones, 75% to 80% seen once. The CDR3 covers 14 residues. Germline CDR1 SGDLS, CDR2 YYNGEE. With 3 bases clipped from V and 5 bases from J, the junction kept 5 bases outside the gene matches. The sequenced sample was PBMCs. The chain is built from TRBV9 and TRBJ2-5; 9 bases map to TRBD1. This receptor was taken from a male donor in good health and CMV-seropositive. The CDR3 loop is CASSATGGWETQYF. CDR3 bases: TGTGCCAGCAGCGCTACAGGGGGCTGGGAGACCCAGTACTTC. Drawing the rest from reference TRBV9 and TRBJ2-5, the complete variable domain is DSGVTQTPKHLITATGQRVTLRCSPRSGDLSVYWYQQSLDQGLQFLIQYYNGEERAKGNILERFSAQQFPDLHSELNLSSLELGDSALYFCASSATGGWETQYFGPGTRLLVL.